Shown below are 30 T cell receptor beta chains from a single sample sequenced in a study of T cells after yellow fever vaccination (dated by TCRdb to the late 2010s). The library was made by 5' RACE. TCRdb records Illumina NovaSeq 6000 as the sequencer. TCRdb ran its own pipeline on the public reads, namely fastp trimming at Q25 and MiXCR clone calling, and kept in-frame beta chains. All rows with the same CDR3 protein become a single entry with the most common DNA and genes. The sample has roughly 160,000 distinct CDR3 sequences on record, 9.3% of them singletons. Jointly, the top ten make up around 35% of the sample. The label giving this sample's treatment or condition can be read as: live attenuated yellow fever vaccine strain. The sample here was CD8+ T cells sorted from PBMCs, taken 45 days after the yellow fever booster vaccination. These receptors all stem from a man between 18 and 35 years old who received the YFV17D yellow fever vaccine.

Here the CDR3 DNA reads TGTGCCAGCAGTCTGACAGGGGAAGGTGGCTACACCTTC. This encodes CASSLTGEGGYTF. V gene TRBV6-5 combines with J gene TRBJ1-2; 8 nucleotides line up with TRBD1. The CDR3 extends over 13 amino acids. Germline loops: CDR1 MNHEY, CDR2 SVGAGI. With V trimmed by 5 bases and J by 7 bases, 6 bases remained unmatched.

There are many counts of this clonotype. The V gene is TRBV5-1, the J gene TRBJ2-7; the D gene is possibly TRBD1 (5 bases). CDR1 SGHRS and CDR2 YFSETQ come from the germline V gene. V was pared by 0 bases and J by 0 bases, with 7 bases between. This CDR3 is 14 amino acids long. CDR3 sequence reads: CASSLGQSSYEQYF. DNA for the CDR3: TGCGCCAGCAGCTTGGGACAGAGCTCCTACGAGCAGTACTTC.

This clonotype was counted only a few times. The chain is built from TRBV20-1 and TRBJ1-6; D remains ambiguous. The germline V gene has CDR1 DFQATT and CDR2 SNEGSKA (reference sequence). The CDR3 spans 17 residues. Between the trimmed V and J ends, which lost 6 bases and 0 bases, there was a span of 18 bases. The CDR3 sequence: CSASSDPISSYNSPLHF. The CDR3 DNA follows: TGCAGTGCCAGTTCGGACCCTATCAGCTCCTATAATTCACCCCTCCACTTT.

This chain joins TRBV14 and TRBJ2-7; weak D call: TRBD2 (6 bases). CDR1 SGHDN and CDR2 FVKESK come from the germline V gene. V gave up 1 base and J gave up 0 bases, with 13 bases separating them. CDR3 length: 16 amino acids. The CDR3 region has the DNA TGTGCCAGCAGCCAAGGAAGCGGACTAAGCTCCTACGAGCAGTACGTC. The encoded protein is CASSQGSGLSSYEQYV.

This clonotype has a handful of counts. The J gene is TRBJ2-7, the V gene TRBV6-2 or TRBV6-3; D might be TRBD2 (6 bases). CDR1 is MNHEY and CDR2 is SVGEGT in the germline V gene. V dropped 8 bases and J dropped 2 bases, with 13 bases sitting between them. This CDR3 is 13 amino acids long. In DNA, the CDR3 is TGTGCCAGCGCCAGCGGGCCGGCCTACGAGCAGTACTTC. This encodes CASASGPAYEQYF.

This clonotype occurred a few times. The CDR3 sequence: CASSLAAFGLRETQYF. The DNA for the CDR3 is TGTGCCAGCAGCTTAGCCGCTTTCGGGCTGAGAGAGACCCAGTACTTC. The V call is TRBV7-8, the J call TRBJ2-5, with D hard to call. The CDR3 covers 16 residues. V lost 0 bases to trimming and J lost 4 bases, with 15 bases between them. CDR1 and CDR2 from the germline V gene are SGHVS and FQNEAQ.

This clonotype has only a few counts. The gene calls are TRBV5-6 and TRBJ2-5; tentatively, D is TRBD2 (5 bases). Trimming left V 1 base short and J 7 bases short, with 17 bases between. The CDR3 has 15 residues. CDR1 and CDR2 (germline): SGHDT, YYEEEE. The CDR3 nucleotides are TGTGCCAGCAGCTTGTATAGCGTTCGAGGCGTGACCCAGTACTTC. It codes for CASSLYSVRGVTQYF.

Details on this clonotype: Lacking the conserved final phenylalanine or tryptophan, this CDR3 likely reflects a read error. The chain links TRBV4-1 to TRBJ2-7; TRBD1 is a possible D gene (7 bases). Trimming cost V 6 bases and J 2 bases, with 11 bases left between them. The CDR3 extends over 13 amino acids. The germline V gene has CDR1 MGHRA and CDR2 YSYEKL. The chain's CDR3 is CASSSGGPYEQYY. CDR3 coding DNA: TGCGCCAGCAGTTCAGGGGGGCCCTACGAGCAGTACTAC.

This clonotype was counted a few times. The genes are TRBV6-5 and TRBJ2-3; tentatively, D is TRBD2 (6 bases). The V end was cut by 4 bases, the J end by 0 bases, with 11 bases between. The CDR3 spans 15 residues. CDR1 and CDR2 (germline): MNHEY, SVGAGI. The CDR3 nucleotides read TGTGCCAGCAGTTCCCGGGGGTATAGCACAGATACGCAGTATTTT. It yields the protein CASSSRGYSTDTQYF.

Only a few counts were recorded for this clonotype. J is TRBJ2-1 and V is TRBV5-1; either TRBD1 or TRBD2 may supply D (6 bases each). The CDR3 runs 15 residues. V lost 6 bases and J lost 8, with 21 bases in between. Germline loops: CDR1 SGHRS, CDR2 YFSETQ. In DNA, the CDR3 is TGCGCCAGCACCCCTAGCGTAGGGGGATTGTATGAGCAGTTCTTC. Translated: CASTPSVGGLYEQFF.

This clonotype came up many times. The CDR3 reads CATSRVRRLITEAFF. CDR3 nucleotide sequence: TGTGCCACCAGCAGAGTTCGGCGGTTAATCACTGAAGCTTTCTTT. The chain carries TRBV15 and TRBJ1-1, with unresolved D. V was pared by 1 base and J by 4 bases, with 13 bases between. This CDR3 region has 15 residues. In germline, CDR1 is LNHNV, CDR2 YYDKDF (reference sequence).

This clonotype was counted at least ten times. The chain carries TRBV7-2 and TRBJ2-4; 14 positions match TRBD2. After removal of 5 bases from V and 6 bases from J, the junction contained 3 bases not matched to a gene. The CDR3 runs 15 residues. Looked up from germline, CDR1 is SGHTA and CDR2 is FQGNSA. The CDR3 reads CASSVGLAGGNIQYF. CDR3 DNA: TGTGCCAGCAGCGTCGGACTAGCGGGGGGAAACATTCAGTACTTC. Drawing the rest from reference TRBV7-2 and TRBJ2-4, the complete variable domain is GAGVSQSPSNKVTEKGKDVELRCDPISGHTALYWYRQSLGQGLEFLIYFQGNSAPDKSGLPSDRFSAERTGGSVSTLTIQRTQQEDSAVYLCASSVGLAGGNIQYFGAGTRLSVL.

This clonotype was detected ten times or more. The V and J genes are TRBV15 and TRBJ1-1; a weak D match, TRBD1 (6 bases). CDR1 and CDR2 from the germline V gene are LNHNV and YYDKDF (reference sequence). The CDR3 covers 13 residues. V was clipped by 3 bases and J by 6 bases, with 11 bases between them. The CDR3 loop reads CATSSNKGAEAFF. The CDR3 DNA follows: TGTGCCACCAGCAGTAATAAGGGGGCTGAAGCTTTCTTT.

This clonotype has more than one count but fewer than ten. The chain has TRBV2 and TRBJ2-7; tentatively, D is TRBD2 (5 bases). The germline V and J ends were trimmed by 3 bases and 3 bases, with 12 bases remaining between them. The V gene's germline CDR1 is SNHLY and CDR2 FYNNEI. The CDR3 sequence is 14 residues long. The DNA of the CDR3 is TGTGCCAGCAGTGATTCTAGCTCGTTCTACGAGCAGTACGTC. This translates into CASSDSSSFYEQYV.

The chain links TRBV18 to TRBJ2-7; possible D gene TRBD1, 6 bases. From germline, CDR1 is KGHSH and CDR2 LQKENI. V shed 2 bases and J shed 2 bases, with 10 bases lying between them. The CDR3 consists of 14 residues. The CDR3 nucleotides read TGTGCCAGCTCACCAAAACAGGGTCCCTACGAGCAGTACTTC. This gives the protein CASSPKQGPYEQYF.

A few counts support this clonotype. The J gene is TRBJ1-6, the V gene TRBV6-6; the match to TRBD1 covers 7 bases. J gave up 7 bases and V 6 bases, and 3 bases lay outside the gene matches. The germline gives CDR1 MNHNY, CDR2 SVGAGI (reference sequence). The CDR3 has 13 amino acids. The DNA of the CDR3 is TGTGCCAGCAGCATGACAGGGAATTCACCCCTCCACTTT. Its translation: CASSMTGNSPLHF.

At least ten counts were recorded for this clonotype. The CDR3 reads CSSWGAGGNEQFF. The CDR3 region has the DNA TGCAGCTCTTGGGGGGCAGGTGGGAATGAGCAGTTCTTC. This sequence joins TRBV29-1 and TRBJ2-1; possibly TRBD1 or TRBD2 for D (6 bases each). Germline CDR1 reads SQVTM; CDR2 reads ANQGSEA. V shed 8 bases and J shed 7 bases, with 18 bases lying between them. This CDR3 comprises 13 residues.

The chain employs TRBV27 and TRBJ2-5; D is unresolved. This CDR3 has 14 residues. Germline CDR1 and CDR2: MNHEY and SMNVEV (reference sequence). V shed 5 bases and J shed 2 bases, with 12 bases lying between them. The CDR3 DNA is TGTGCCAGCAGTACGCTCTATGAACAAGAGACCCAGTACTTC. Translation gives CASSTLYEQETQYF.

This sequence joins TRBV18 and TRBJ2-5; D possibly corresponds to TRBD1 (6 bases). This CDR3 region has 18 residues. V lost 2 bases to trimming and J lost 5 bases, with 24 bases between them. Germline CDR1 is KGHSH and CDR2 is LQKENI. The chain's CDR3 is CASSPKTTGTPQRETQYF. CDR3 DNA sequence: TGTGCCAGCTCACCAAAAACCACCGGGACACCCCAAAGGGAGACCCAGTACTTC. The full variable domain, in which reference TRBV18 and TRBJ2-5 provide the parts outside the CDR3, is NAGVMQNPRHLVRRRGQEARLRCSPMKGHSHVYWYRQLPEEGLKFMVYLQKENIIDESGMPKERFSAEFPKEGPSILRIQQVVRGDSAAYFCASSPKTTGTPQRETQYFGPGTRLLVL.

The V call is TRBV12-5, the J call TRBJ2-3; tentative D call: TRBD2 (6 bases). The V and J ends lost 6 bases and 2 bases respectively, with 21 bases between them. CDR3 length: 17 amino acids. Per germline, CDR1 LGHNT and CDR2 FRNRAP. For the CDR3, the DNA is TGTGCTAGTGGCCTCCCCTGGGGGGAAGCGATCACAGATACGCAGTATTTT. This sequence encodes CASGLPWGEAITDTQYF.

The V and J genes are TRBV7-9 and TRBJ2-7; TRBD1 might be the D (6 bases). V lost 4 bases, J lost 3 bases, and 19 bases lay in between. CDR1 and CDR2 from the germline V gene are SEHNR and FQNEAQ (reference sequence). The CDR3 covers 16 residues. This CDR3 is CASSSSTGFQLYEQYV. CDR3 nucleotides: TGTGCCAGCAGCTCGAGCACAGGGTTCCAGCTCTACGAGCAGTACGTC.

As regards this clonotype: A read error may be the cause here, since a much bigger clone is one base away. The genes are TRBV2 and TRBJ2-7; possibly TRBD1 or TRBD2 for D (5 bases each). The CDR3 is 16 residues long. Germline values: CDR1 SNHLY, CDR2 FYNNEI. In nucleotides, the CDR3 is TGTGCCCGCAGTGAAAGTATGACAGTCGGGACCTACGAGCAGTACTTC. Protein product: CARSESMTVGTYEQYF.

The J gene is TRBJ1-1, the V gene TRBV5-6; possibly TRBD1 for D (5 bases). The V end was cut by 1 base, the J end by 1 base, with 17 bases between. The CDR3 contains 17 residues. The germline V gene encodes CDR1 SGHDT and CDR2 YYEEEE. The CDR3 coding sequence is TGTGCCAGCAGCTTGTTCGGGTTTGGGGCAGGGAACACTGAAGCTTTCTTT. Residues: CASSLFGFGAGNTEAFF.

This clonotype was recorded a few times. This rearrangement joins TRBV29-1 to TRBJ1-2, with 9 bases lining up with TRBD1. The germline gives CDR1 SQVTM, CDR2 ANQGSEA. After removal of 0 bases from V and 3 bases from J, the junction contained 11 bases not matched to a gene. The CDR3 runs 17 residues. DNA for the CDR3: TGCAGCGTTGAAGATCTTAAGGGGACAGGGTTCGACTATGGCTACACCTTC. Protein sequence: CSVEDLKGTGFDYGYTF.

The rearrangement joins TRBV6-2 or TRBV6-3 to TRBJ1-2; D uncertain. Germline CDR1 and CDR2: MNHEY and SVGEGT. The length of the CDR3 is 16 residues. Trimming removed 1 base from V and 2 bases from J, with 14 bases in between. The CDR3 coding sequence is TGTGCCAGCAGTTACTTAAGAGGACCCGGCAACTATGGCTACACCTTC. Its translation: CASSYLRGPGNYGYTF.

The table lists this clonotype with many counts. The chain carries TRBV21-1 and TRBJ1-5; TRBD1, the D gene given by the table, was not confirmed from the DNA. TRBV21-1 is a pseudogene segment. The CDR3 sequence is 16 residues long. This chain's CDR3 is CASSNYRVRSNQPQHF. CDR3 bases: TGTGCCAGCAGCAACTACAGGGTTCGAAGCAATCAGCCCCAGCATTTT.

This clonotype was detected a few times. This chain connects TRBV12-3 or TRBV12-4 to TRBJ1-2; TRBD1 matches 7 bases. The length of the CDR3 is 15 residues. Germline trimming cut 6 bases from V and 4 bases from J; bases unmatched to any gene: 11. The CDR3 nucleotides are TGTGCCAGCAGCCCTGGGGACAGATTTCCCTATGGCTACACCTTC. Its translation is CASSPGDRFPYGYTF.

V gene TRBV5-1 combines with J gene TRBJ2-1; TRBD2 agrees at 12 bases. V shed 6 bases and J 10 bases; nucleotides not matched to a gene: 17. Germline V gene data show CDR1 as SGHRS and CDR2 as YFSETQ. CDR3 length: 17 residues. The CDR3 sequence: CASTPPPLAGGGEEQFF. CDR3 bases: TGCGCCAGCACACCCCCCCCACTAGCGGGGGGAGGGGAGGAGCAGTTCTTC.

In DNA, the CDR3 is TGTGCCAGCAGCTTAGCGCAAAGGACCACTCGGGGGACTGAAGCTTTCTTT. Encoded protein: CASSLAQRTTRGTEAFF. The chain couples TRBV13 to TRBJ1-1, with a tentative D call TRBD1 (5 bases). Germline CDR1 and CDR2: PRHDT and FYEKMQ (reference sequence). There are 17 residues in the CDR3. Trimming removed 1 base from V and 5 bases from J, with 20 bases in between.

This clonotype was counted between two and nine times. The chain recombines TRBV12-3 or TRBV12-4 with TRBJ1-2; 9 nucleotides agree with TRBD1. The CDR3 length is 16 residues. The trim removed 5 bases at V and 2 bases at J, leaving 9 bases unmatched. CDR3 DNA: TGTGCCAGCAGTGGGGGACAGGGTATACCCAACTATGGCTACACCTTC. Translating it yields CASSGGQGIPNYGYTF.